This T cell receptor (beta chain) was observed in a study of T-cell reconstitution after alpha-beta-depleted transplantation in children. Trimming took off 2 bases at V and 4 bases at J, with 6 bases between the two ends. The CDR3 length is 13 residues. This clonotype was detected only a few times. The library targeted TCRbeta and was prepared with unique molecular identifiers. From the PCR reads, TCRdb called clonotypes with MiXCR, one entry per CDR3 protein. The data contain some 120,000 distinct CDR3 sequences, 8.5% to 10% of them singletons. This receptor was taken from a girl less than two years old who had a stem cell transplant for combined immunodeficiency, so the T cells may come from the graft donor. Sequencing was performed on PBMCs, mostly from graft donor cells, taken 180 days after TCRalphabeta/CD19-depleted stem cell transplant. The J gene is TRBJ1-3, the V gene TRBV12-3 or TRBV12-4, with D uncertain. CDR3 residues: CASSLTRGNTIYF. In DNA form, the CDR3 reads TGTGCCAGCAGTTTAACACGGGGAAACACCATATATTTT.